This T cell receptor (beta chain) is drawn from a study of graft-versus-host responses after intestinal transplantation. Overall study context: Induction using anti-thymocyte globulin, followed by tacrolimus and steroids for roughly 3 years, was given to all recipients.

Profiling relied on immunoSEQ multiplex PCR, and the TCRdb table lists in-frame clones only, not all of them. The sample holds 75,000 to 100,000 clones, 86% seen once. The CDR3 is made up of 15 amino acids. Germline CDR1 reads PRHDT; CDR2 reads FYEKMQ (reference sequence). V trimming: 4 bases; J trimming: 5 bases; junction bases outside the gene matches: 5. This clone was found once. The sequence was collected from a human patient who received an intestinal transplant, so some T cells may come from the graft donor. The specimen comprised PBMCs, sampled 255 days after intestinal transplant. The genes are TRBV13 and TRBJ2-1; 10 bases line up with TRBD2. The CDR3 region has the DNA TGTGCCAGCAGCTCCATAGCGGGGGGCCACAATGAGCAGTTCTTC. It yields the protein CASSSIAGGHNEQFF.